Presented here are 21 T cell receptor beta chains from one specimen sequenced in a study of T cells expressing NK-cell markers. TCRdb re-called the 5' RACE reads and gives one entry per CDR3 protein, without DNA. The ten most abundant clones cover around 3.3% of a sample with about 550,000 distinct CDR3 sequences. Specimen: blood T cells: a sorted CD56 or NKG2C T cell subset, CD4+ or CD8+ T cells, or bulk PBMC T cells (not recorded which). These TCRs come from a man aged 18-30 years in good health.

V and J are TRBV7-9 and TRBJ2-3; TCRdb's assignment of TRBD2 cannot be checked, as there is no DNA. CDR3 length: 15 amino acids. Germline lookup yields CDR1 SEHNR and CDR2 FQNEAQ (reference sequence). CDR3 sequence: CASALAGGPKDTQYF. The entire variable domain, with the rest obtained from reference TRBV7-9 and TRBJ2-3, is as follows: DTGVSQNPRHKITKRGQNVTFRCDPISEHNRLYWYRQTLGQGPEFLTYFQNEAQLEKSRLLSDRFSAERPKGSFSTLEIQRTEQGDSAMYLCASALAGGPKDTQYFGPGTRLTVL.

The V call is TRBV20-1, the J call TRBJ2-1; the D gene TCRdb calls, TRBD1, cannot be checked with no DNA. CDR1 and CDR2 (germline): DFQATT, SNEGSKA (reference sequence). The CDR3 covers 14 residues. The chain's CDR3 is CSASFGTAYNEQFF.

This sequence joins TRBV20-1 and TRBJ2-1; absent DNA, TCRdb's TRBD2 call cannot be checked. The CDR3 consists of 14 residues. Germline V gives CDR1 DFQATT, CDR2 SNEGSKA (reference sequence). The CDR3 loop reads CSAETGTSRSEQFF.

V gene TRBV20-1 combines with J gene TRBJ2-5. The V gene's germline CDR1 is DFQATT and CDR2 SNEGSKA (reference sequence). The CDR3 is made up of 13 amino acids. The CDR3 is CSAKKNNQETQYF.

J is TRBJ2-4 and V is TRBV7-9. CDR3 length: 15 residues. In germline, CDR1 is SEHNR, CDR2 FQNEAQ (reference sequence). The CDR3: CASSSVALAKNIQYF.

The rearrangement links TRBV5-1 to TRBJ2-1; TCRdb indicates TRBD2, and absent DNA this call remains unverified. Germline lookup yields CDR1 SGHRS and CDR2 YFSETQ. CDR3 size: 15 residues. The CDR3 here is CASSTSGNKVNEQFF.

The chain uses TRBV27 and TRBJ1-2. This CDR3 is built from 14 residues. Looked up from germline, CDR1 is MNHEY and CDR2 is SMNVEV (reference sequence). CDR3 protein: CASSWREGPYGYTF.

The gene calls are TRBV24-1 and TRBJ2-3; TCRdb proposes TRBD1, but this gene call is untestable without DNA. CDR3 size: 14 residues. Germline assignment: CDR1 KGHDR and CDR2 SFDVKD. This chain's CDR3 is CATSDSLTSDTQYF.

The V gene is TRBV7-9, the J gene TRBJ1-6; the TCRdb D gene call, TRBD1, has no DNA to confirm it. This CDR3 is 13 amino acids long. Germline values: CDR1 SEHNR, CDR2 FQNEAQ (reference sequence). The CDR3 is CASSPDGSRALHF.

V usage is TRBV20-1 and J usage is TRBJ2-2; checking the TCRdb D call of TRBD2 is not possible without DNA. CDR3 length: 17 residues. Germline-derived CDR1 and CDR2 are DFQATT and SNEGSKA (reference sequence). CDR3 sequence: CSARGPAGILNTGELFF.

The V gene is TRBV4-3, the J gene TRBJ2-1; TCRdb lists TRBD2, though no DNA is available to test this call. The CDR3 sequence is 18 residues long. Germline loops: CDR1 LGHNA, CDR2 YSLEER. This chain's CDR3 is CASSNGLEGYIGDNEQFF.

The gene calls are TRBV6-2 or TRBV6-3 and TRBJ2-1; TCRdb reports TRBD1, a call that lacks DNA to check it against. Per the germline V gene, CDR1 is MNHEY and CDR2 is SVGEGT. CDR3 length: 15 residues. The CDR3 sequence: CASTGPRGAYNEQFF.

V usage is TRBV7-9 and J usage is TRBJ2-3; TCRdb returns TRBD1, unconfirmable since there is no DNA. The germline V gene encodes CDR1 SEHNR and CDR2 FQNEAQ (reference sequence). CDR3 size: 13 residues. This chain's CDR3 is CAGGRGGTDTQYF. The entire variable domain, with the rest obtained from reference TRBV7-9 and TRBJ2-3, is as follows: DTGVSQNPRHKITKRGQNVTFRCDPISEHNRLYWYRQTLGQGPEFLTYFQNEAQLEKSRLLSDRFSAERPKGSFSTLEIQRTEQGDSAMYLCAGGRGGTDTQYFGPGTRLTVL.

This chain connects TRBV12-3 or TRBV12-4 to TRBJ2-1; the D call from TCRdb, TRBD2, cannot be confirmed without DNA. This CDR3 is 15 amino acids long. This chain's CDR3 is CASSFGGSFTNEQFF.

This chain uses TRBV5-1 with TRBJ2-3; TCRdb proposes TRBD1, but this gene call is untestable without DNA. The germline gives CDR1 SGHRS, CDR2 YFSETQ. The CDR3 length is 21 residues. Here the CDR3 reads CASSFPGQLSGEQRVPDTQYF.

The chain joins TRBV12-3 or TRBV12-4 to TRBJ2-5; TCRdb indicates TRBD1, and absent DNA this call remains unverified. CDR3 length equals 14 residues. Here the CDR3 reads CASSLDRLSETQYF.

V is TRBV7-7 and J is TRBJ2-1; TCRdb calls TRBD2, which cannot be checked without DNA. Germline V gives CDR1 SSHAT, CDR2 FNYEAQ (reference sequence). The CDR3 is 14 residues long. The CDR3 sequence: CASSPGGGLGEQFF.

The V gene is TRBV11-3, the J gene TRBJ2-3; TCRdb lists TRBD1, though no DNA is available to test this call. This CDR3 is built from 16 residues. Germline-derived CDR1 and CDR2 are SGHNT and YENEEA. This CDR3 is CASSLGGTASTDTQYF.

The chain combines TRBV20-1 with TRBJ2-5; without DNA, the TCRdb call of TRBD1 cannot be checked. Germline assignment: CDR1 DFQATT and CDR2 SNEGSKA (reference sequence). The CDR3 is 19 amino acids. The CDR3 is CSARDRGAWTSGAQETQYF.

This chain connects TRBV20-1 to TRBJ2-1; the D gene TCRdb calls, TRBD1, cannot be checked with no DNA. The CDR3 is 16 amino acids. Germline V gives CDR1 DFQATT, CDR2 SNEGSKA (reference sequence). CDR3 sequence reads: CSARPPVAGLSDEQFF.

This chain joins TRBV5-1 and TRBJ1-1; the TRBD1 assignment by TCRdb is unverifiable without DNA. Germline CDR1 is SGHRS and CDR2 is YFSETQ. CDR3 size: 16 residues. CDR3 amino acids: CASSWGTGGMSTEAFF.